The clone carrying this TCR beta chain was found many times. This CDR3 has 18 amino acids. The trim removed 3 bases at V and 13 bases at J, leaving 24 bases unmatched. Germline assignment: CDR1 DFQATT and CDR2 SNEGSKA (reference sequence). Arm-PCR of CDR3 regions with iRepertoire HTBI primers generated TCR beta libraries. TCRdb ran MiXCR on the multiplex PCR reads and lists one entry per CDR3 protein. The data contain 350,000 to 450,000 distinct CDR3 sequences, 10% to 15% of them seen just once; the ten biggest clones take up under 20%. The data were obtained in a study of regulatory T cells in long-lasting Graves disease. Sample time point: newly diagnosed GD, antithyroid drugs for less than 3 months. TCR sequences were obtained from RNA taken from PBMCs. This sample also belongs to another study, concerning T cells in Graves' hyperthyroidism and ophthalmopathy.

The J gene is TRBJ1-6, the V gene TRBV20-1; 7 bases match TRBD1. This receptor was obtained from a woman between 18 and 29 years old with Graves disease. The material sequenced was peripheral blood mononuclear cells (PBMCs), taken at new diagnosis, from a patient treated with antithyroid drugs. The CDR3 DNA follows: TGCAGTGCTAGGGGCCTCCGGGACAGCCTCTACGGCGGTTCCCCCCTCCACTTT. Translation: CSARGLRDSLYGGSPLHF.